The 32 T cell receptor beta chains below come from one sample, sequenced in a study of monozygotic twins with inflammatory bowel disease (dated by TCRdb to 2018 to 2020). Libraries came from 5' RACE. Sequencing was carried out with an Illumina HiSeq 2500. TCRdb reprocessed the reads, reporting each CDR3 protein sequence once and no DNA. The sample's table covers about 160,000 distinct CDR3 sequences. The ten top clones hold 2.4% of the sample. The specimen sequenced was blood. Receptors originate from a human donor with ulcerative colitis or Crohn's disease, or a healthy co-twin of an affected twin (not recorded which).

The J gene is TRBJ2-3, the V gene TRBV5-6; absent DNA, TCRdb's TRBD1 call cannot be checked. The CDR3 is 15 residues long. Germline CDR1 reads SGHDT; CDR2 reads YYEEEE. The CDR3 sequence is CASSFPGQGTDTQYF.

The chain has TRBV5-1 and TRBJ2-3. Per germline, CDR1 SGHRS and CDR2 YFSETQ. The CDR3 covers 13 residues. CDR3: CASSLASTDTQYF. Drawing the rest from reference TRBV5-1 and TRBJ2-3, the complete variable domain is KAGVTQTPRYLIKTRGQQVTLSCSPISGHRSVSWYQQTPGQGLQFLFEYFSETQRNKGNFPGRFSGRQFSNSRSEMNVSTLELGDSALYLCASSLASTDTQYFGPGTRLTVL.

The V gene is TRBV5-6, the J gene TRBJ2-7; TCRdb outputs TRBD2, but without DNA this stays unchecked. This CDR3 spans 15 amino acids. The germline CDR1 and CDR2 sequences are SGHDT and YYEEEE. The chain's CDR3 is CASSIREGISYEQYF.

V is TRBV20-1 and J is TRBJ1-2; TCRdb's D call, TRBD1, is unchecked because there is no DNA. The CDR3 runs 15 residues. Germline V gives CDR1 DFQATT, CDR2 SNEGSKA (reference sequence). The CDR3 is CSARVQDGQGQGYTF.

The chain is built from TRBV5-6 and TRBJ2-7; TCRdb picks TRBD1, but there is no DNA to check that call. The CDR3 runs 20 residues. Germline CDR1 is SGHDT and CDR2 is YYEEEE. CDR3 sequence: CASSSTFTGTDVISPYEQYF.

The chain combines TRBV12-3 or TRBV12-4 with TRBJ2-1; without DNA, the TCRdb call of TRBD2 cannot be checked. The CDR3 contains 15 residues. The CDR3 protein is CASNKIAGDGNEQFF.

The chain is built from TRBV7-8 and TRBJ2-1. The CDR3 has 15 amino acids. Germline CDR1 reads SGHVS; CDR2 reads FQNEAQ. The CDR3 loop reads CASSRELYSYNEQFF. Full variable domain (remainder filled in from reference TRBV7-8 and TRBJ2-1): GAGVSQSPRYKVAKRGQDVALRCDPISGHVSLFWYQQALGQGPEFLTYFQNEAQLDKSGLPSDRFFAERPEGSVSTLKIQRTQQEDSAVYLCASSRELYSYNEQFFGPGTRLTVL.

This chain's CDR3 is CASRTGTGPNQPQHF. The chain employs TRBV19 and TRBJ1-5; with no DNA, the TCRdb D assignment of TRBD1 cannot be verified. Germline-derived CDR1 and CDR2 are LNHDA and SQIVND (reference sequence). CDR3 size: 15 residues. The whole variable domain, remainder taken from reference TRBV19 and TRBJ1-5, is DGGITQSPKYLFRKEGQNVTLSCEQNLNHDAMYWYRQDPGQGLRLIYYSQIVNDFQKGDIAEGYSVSREKKESFPLTVTSAQKNPTAFYLCASRTGTGPNQPQHFGDGTRLSIL.

The rearrangement joins TRBV28 to TRBJ2-7; TCRdb's assignment of TRBD1 cannot be checked, as there is no DNA. This CDR3 has 12 amino acids. Germline V CDR1 and CDR2: MDHEN, SYDVKM. CDR3 loop: CASSPLTYEQYF.

The chain links TRBV4-3 to TRBJ1-1; TCRdb's assignment of TRBD1 cannot be checked, as there is no DNA. Looked up from germline, CDR1 is LGHNA and CDR2 is YSLEER. The CDR3 is made up of 16 amino acids. The CDR3 loop reads CASSQDRQDLNTEAFF.

V is TRBV4-2 and J is TRBJ2-2; TCRdb selects TRBD2, and the lack of DNA leaves this call unchecked. Germline V gene sequence: CDR1 LGHNA, CDR2 YNFKEQ. CDR3 size: 14 residues. This chain's CDR3 is CASSQWRETGELFF.

J is TRBJ1-6 and V is TRBV6-2 or TRBV6-3; TCRdb proposes TRBD1, but this gene call is untestable without DNA. The CDR3 runs to 16 residues. Germline values: CDR1 MNHEY, CDR2 SVGEGT. CDR3 in amino acids: CASTRTTGAYNSPLHF.

The chain joins TRBV9 to TRBJ1-1; the D call from TCRdb, TRBD1, cannot be confirmed without DNA. There are 15 residues in the CDR3. Germline CDR1 reads SGDLS; CDR2 reads YYNGEE. CDR3: CASSVGGGGNTEAFF.

The CDR3 sequence is CASSSGQGIQETQYF. The rearrangement uses TRBV11-2 and TRBJ2-5; as DNA is missing, the TRBD1 call by TCRdb cannot be tested. The CDR3 sequence is 15 residues long. Germline V lookup: CDR1 SGHAT, CDR2 FQNNGV.

The V call is TRBV6-1, the J call TRBJ2-2; the TCRdb call, TRBD2, lacks DNA for checking. CDR3 length equals 17 residues. Per germline, CDR1 MNHNS and CDR2 SASEGT. CDR3 sequence reads: CASSPRALPPNTGELFF.

V gene TRBV12-3 or TRBV12-4 combines with J gene TRBJ2-3. The CDR3 runs to 11 residues. The CDR3 reads CASSITDTQYF.

This chain links TRBV5-5 with TRBJ1-1. The V gene's germline CDR1 is SGHKS and CDR2 YYEKEE (reference sequence). The CDR3 is 12 amino acids. The CDR3 spells CASSKGWSEAFF.

V gene TRBV7-9 combines with J gene TRBJ2-1. The CDR3 runs to 15 residues. Germline values: CDR1 SEHNR, CDR2 FQNEAQ (reference sequence). The chain's CDR3 is CASSLEGFSSDEQFF.

The chain's CDR3 is CASSRRADDEKLFF. V and J are TRBV19 and TRBJ1-4. From germline, CDR1 is LNHDA and CDR2 SQIVND (reference sequence). This CDR3 has 14 residues. The whole variable domain, remainder taken from reference TRBV19 and TRBJ1-4, is DGGITQSPKYLFRKEGQNVTLSCEQNLNHDAMYWYRQDPGQGLRLIYYSQIVNDFQKGDIAEGYSVSREKKESFPLTVTSAQKNPTAFYLCASSRRADDEKLFFGSGTQLSVL.

The rearrangement links TRBV9 to TRBJ2-1; TCRdb calls TRBD1, which cannot be checked without DNA. CDR3 length: 14 amino acids. Germline values: CDR1 SGDLS, CDR2 YYNGEE. The CDR3 here is CASSISPFLNEQFF. The full variable domain, its missing parts supplied by reference TRBV9 and TRBJ2-1, is DSGVTQTPKHLITATGQRVTLRCSPRSGDLSVYWYQQSLDQGLQFLIQYYNGEERAKGNILERFSAQQFPDLHSELNLSSLELGDSALYFCASSISPFLNEQFFGPGTRLTVL.

This chain links TRBV20-1 with TRBJ2-5; TCRdb designates TRBD1, a call that cannot be tested without DNA. The CDR3 contains 13 residues. Germline V gives CDR1 DFQATT, CDR2 SNEGSKA (reference sequence). The CDR3: CSAPRTGAETQYF.

This chain uses TRBV27 with TRBJ2-5; TCRdb indicates TRBD1, and absent DNA this call remains unverified. The CDR3 length is 14 residues. The germline V gene has CDR1 MNHEY and CDR2 SMNVEV (reference sequence). CDR3 sequence reads: CASWRGAMRETQYF.

The chain combines TRBV20-1 with TRBJ2-1; without DNA, the TCRdb call of TRBD2 cannot be checked. The CDR3 contains 18 residues. Per germline, CDR1 DFQATT and CDR2 SNEGSKA (reference sequence). CDR3 residues: CSAAKGLAGGFPYNEQFF.

This chain joins TRBV12-3 or TRBV12-4 and TRBJ1-3; TCRdb's D call of TRBD1 is untestable without DNA. This CDR3 is built from 14 residues. CDR3 sequence reads: CASRPGTDGNTIYF.

This chain connects TRBV5-1 to TRBJ2-4; the D gene TCRdb calls, TRBD1, cannot be checked with no DNA. The CDR3 sequence is 13 residues long. The germline V gene encodes CDR1 SGHRS and CDR2 YFSETQ. CDR3 residues: CASSLGDRGIQYF. Based on the CDR3 plus reference TRBV5-1 and TRBJ2-4, the full variable domain is KAGVTQTPRYLIKTRGQQVTLSCSPISGHRSVSWYQQTPGQGLQFLFEYFSETQRNKGNFPGRFSGRQFSNSRSEMNVSTLELGDSALYLCASSLGDRGIQYFGAGTRLSVL.

The V gene is TRBV6-6, the J gene TRBJ1-1. CDR3 size: 12 residues. Germline CDR1 is MNHNY and CDR2 is SVGAGI (reference sequence). CDR3 residues: CASSYSFKRAFF.

This rearrangement joins TRBV12-5 to TRBJ1-6. The CDR3 is 18 amino acids. CDR1 is LGHNT, CDR2 FRNRAP, per germline. The CDR3: CASGLLLTDRWTNSPLHF.

This chain uses TRBV7-6 with TRBJ2-7. This CDR3 contains 12 residues. Germline loops: CDR1 SGHVS, CDR2 FNYEAQ. This CDR3 is CASSSDRYEQYF.

The CDR3 loop is CSARIPLGTEGTDTQYF. The chain joins TRBV20-1 to TRBJ2-3. From germline, CDR1 is DFQATT and CDR2 SNEGSKA (reference sequence). CDR3 length equals 17 residues.

J is TRBJ1-6 and V is TRBV25-1. The CDR3 spans 14 residues. Germline CDR1 MGHDK, CDR2 SYGVNS. CDR3 residues: CASSEYGHNSPLHF.

V usage is TRBV5-1 and J usage is TRBJ2-5; without DNA, the TCRdb call of TRBD2 cannot be checked. CDR1 and CDR2 (germline): SGHRS, YFSETQ. The CDR3 is made up of 15 amino acids. CDR3 sequence reads: CASSPEGAGGKTQYF. Full variable domain (missing parts from reference TRBV5-1 and TRBJ2-5): KAGVTQTPRYLIKTRGQQVTLSCSPISGHRSVSWYQQTPGQGLQFLFEYFSETQRNKGNFPGRFSGRQFSNSRSEMNVSTLELGDSALYLCASSPEGAGGKTQYFGPGTRLLVL.

The genes are TRBV20-1 and TRBJ2-6; TCRdb gives TRBD1 as the D gene, but with no DNA this cannot be confirmed. From germline, CDR1 is DFQATT and CDR2 SNEGSKA (reference sequence). The CDR3 consists of 16 residues. The CDR3 loop is CSARGDRASGANVLTF.